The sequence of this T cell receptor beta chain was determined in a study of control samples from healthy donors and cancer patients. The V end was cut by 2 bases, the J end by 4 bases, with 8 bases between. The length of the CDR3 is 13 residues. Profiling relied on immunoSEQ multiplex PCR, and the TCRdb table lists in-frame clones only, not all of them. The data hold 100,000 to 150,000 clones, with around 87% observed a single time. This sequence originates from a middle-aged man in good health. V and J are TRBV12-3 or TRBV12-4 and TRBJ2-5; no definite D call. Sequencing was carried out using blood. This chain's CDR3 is CASSLSAAETQYF. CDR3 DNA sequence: TGTGCCAGCAGTTTAAGTGCGGCAGAGACCCAGTACTTC.